This paragraph reports one T cell receptor (beta chain). Its target antigen remains unknown. Per-base quality was not reported, and no clone a single base away is much larger than it. This entry belongs to a study of T-cell reconstitution after alpha-beta-depleted transplantation in children (TCRdb year 2016). General notes on the study: T-cell immune reconstitution after TCRalphabeta/CD19-depleted allogeneic hematopoietic cell transplantation in children was quantitatively tracked in the study by means of TCR repertoire profiling.

Trimming takes 1 base off V and 2 bases off J; junction bases not matched to a gene: 4. Including cysteine and phenylalanine, the CDR3 has 15 amino acids. CDR3 DNA is the only sequence kept; it has 45 bases, read in frame from the first base. CDR1 LGHNA and CDR2 YSLEER are derived from the germline V gene. The method behind the library was PCR. The sequencer listed for this sample is Illumina HiSeq 2500. Molecular barcoding was employed in the preparation of TCR libraries, with unique molecular identifiers being used to normalize TCRbeta repertoire quantification. TCRdb passed the public sequencing reads through fastp at Q25 and MiXCR, retaining productive beta sequences. Each entry is one CDR3 protein sequence, shown with its most common DNA and genes. The sample table shows approximately 520,000 distinct CDR3 sequences, and around a third are seen once. Around 2.3% of the sample is in the top ten clones.

The chain is made from TRBV4-3 and TRBJ2-7; the junction holds 8 bases that match TRBD1. The source of this sequence is a human donor who donated a stem cell graft to a child with aplastic anemia. The sequenced sample was PBMCs from the stem cell graft donor, obtained from the stem cell graft. CDR3 protein: CASSQGRQGTYEQYF. The DNA is TGCGCCAGCAGCCAAGGCCGACAGGGGACCTACGAGCAGTACTTC.